This T cell receptor beta chain was recovered during a study of blood T cell repertoires in COVID-19. Across the whole study: The study drew acute and convalescent COVID-19 samples from the United States, Italy and Spain. Sources were T cells, B-cell-depleted T cells, or PBMCs; the material itself was cDNA or gDNA.

Data came from immunoSEQ multiplex PCR; TCRdb stores just in-frame clones and leaves some out. This sample yields approximately 83,000 clones, of which roughly 88% are seen a single time; 5.5% to 7.5% belongs to the top ten. With V trimmed by 0 bases and J by 4 bases, 14 bases remained unmatched. The CDR3 is 18 amino acids. The germline CDR1 and CDR2 sequences are MNHEY and SMNVEV (reference sequence). The rearrangement joins TRBV27 to TRBJ1-2; 7 nucleotides align to TRBD1. The sequencing sample was made of peripheral blood. This receptor was obtained from a man between 65 and 80 years old with acute or convalescent COVID-19. The DNA of the CDR3 is TGTGCCAGCAGTTTATCGAGGGGACAGTCACAAGAAATCTATGGCTACACCTTC. It translates to CASSLSRGQSQEIYGYTF.